This entry lists 10 T cell receptor beta chains sequenced from one sample in a study of cytomegalovirus exposure and HLA in healthy donors. The repertoire was sequenced with immunoSEQ multiplex PCR; TCRdb's copy has only in-frame clones and lacks some. The sample contains roughly 150,000 clones, more than 70% of which appear only once. Sequenced input: PBMCs. The origin of the receptors is a man aged 18 to 29 in good health and CMV-seronegative.

This clone has only a few counts. This chain uses TRBV6-1 with TRBJ2-5; the D gene is possibly TRBD1 (5 bases). The CDR3 is 13 amino acids. Trimming cost V 8 bases and J 4 bases, with 14 bases left between them. The germline V gene encodes CDR1 MNHNS and CDR2 SASEGT. Written as DNA, the CDR3 is TGTGCCAGCCTTCGGAGTACAGGAGAGACCCAGTACTTC. This translates into CASLRSTGETQYF.

This chain connects TRBV27 to TRBJ2-2; 9 nucleotides agree with TRBD2. This CDR3 has 16 amino acids. Germline assignment: CDR1 MNHEY and CDR2 SMNVEV (reference sequence). V was pared by 6 bases and J by 2 bases, with 7 bases of the junction left unmatched. The CDR3: CASRRRLADNTGELFF. The CDR3 DNA reads as TGTGCCAGCAGAAGAAGACTAGCGGATAACACCGGGGAGCTGTTTTTT.

The chain couples TRBV29-1 to TRBJ2-3; D call uncertain. Germline values: CDR1 SQVTM, CDR2 ANQGSEA. The CDR3 contains 9 residues. The V gene lost 7 bases and the J gene lost 5 bases, with 4 bases spanning the gap. CDR3 sequence reads: CSDKDTQYF. CDR3 sequence (DNA): TGCAGCGATAAAGATACGCAGTATTTT.

The count of this clone is one. This chain joins TRBV10-3 and TRBJ2-5; D remains unclear. Between the trimmed V and J ends, which lost 6 bases and 2 bases, there was a span of 10 bases. The length of the CDR3 is 13 residues. CDR1 is ENHRY, CDR2 SYGVKD, per germline. In nucleotides, the CDR3 is TGTGCCATCAGCTCTCCCTTACAAGAGACCCAGTACTTC. It codes for CAISSPLQETQYF.

In this sample, this clone turned up a few times. This chain uses TRBV10-3 with TRBJ1-2, with D possibly matching TRBD1 (5 bases). The CDR3 consists of 12 residues. V lost 10 bases to trimming and J lost 2 bases, with 11 bases between them. Germline CDR1 ENHRY, CDR2 SYGVKD. In nucleotides, the CDR3 is TGTGCCACCCTACGGGGGAACTATGGCTACACCTTC. This codes for CATLRGNYGYTF.

The chain combines TRBV25-1 with TRBJ2-7; D perhaps matches TRBD2 (5 bases). The V gene's germline CDR1 is MGHDK and CDR2 SYGVNS. Trimming pared 3 bases from V and 0 bases from J, leaving 15 bases between. The length of the CDR3 is 16 residues. The CDR3 reads CASSEGQRTVSYEQYV. The CDR3 DNA sequence: TGTGCCAGCAGTGAGGGCCAGAGGACTGTCTCCTACGAGCAGTACGTC.

CDR3 region: CASSSRSGSSYNEQFF. CDR3 in DNA: TGTGCCAGCAGCAGTAGGTCCGGGAGCTCCTACAATGAGCAGTTCTTC. This chain connects TRBV9 to TRBJ2-1; D is perhaps TRBD2 (6 bases). V gave up 4 bases and J gave up 0 bases, with 14 bases separating them. The CDR3 spans 16 residues. Looked up from germline, CDR1 is SGDLS and CDR2 is YYNGEE. The whole variable domain, remainder taken from reference TRBV9 and TRBJ2-1, is DSGVTQTPKHLITATGQRVTLRCSPRSGDLSVYWYQQSLDQGLQFLIQYYNGEERAKGNILERFSAQQFPDLHSELNLSSLELGDSALYFCASSSRSGSSYNEQFFGPGTRLTVL.

The chain joins TRBV5-1 to TRBJ1-2; D remains unclear. V was pared by 4 bases and J by 5 bases, with 12 bases between. CDR1 is SGHRS, CDR2 YFSETQ, per germline. This CDR3 is 13 amino acids long. The CDR3, as DNA: TGCGCCAGCAGCCCTCAGGAACAGTATGGCTACACCTTC. This codes for CASSPQEQYGYTF.

The V gene is TRBV5-4, the J gene TRBJ2-6; 11 bases agree with TRBD1. This CDR3 region has 15 residues. Per germline, CDR1 SGHNT and CDR2 YYREEE (reference sequence). Germline trimming cut 6 bases from V and 2 bases from J; bases unmatched to any gene: 1. CDR3 region: CASKGQGAGANVLTF. The CDR3 DNA follows: TGTGCCAGCAAGGGACAGGGGGCTGGGGCCAACGTCCTGACTTTC.

DNA for the CDR3: TGCGCCAGCAGTTGGCAGGGGGCTCACGGTGAGCAGTTCTTC. This gives the protein CASSWQGAHGEQFF. The rearrangement uses TRBV10-1 and TRBJ2-1; TRBD1 matches 8 bases. This CDR3 has 14 amino acids. V shed 5 bases and J 9 bases; nucleotides not matched to a gene: 9. Germline lookup yields CDR1 WNHNN and CDR2 SYGVQD (reference sequence).